Listed here are 12 T cell receptor beta chains from one sample, sequenced in a study of shared clonotypes between healthy human individuals. Some clones are missing from TCRdb's copy, which holds only in-frame ones; the method was immunoSEQ multiplex PCR. The table includes a few million clones, roughly 92% detected once. Source material: naive CD4+ T cells from PBMCs. As for subset: CD45RA+ positively selected. Every receptor here comes from a young man in good health. Some clones in this sample may be carry-over from other donors' samples.

The J gene is TRBJ1-5, the V gene TRBV7-6; no firm D call. Trimming took 1 base from V and 7 from J, leaving 14 bases between them. This CDR3 spans 15 amino acids. Germline assignment: CDR1 SGHVS and CDR2 FNYEAQ. The CDR3 nucleotides read TGTGCCAGCAGCTTAGTCCCGCACGCCGAACAGCCCCAGCATTTT. Its protein product is CASSLVPHAEQPQHF.

This chain connects TRBV15 to TRBJ1-1; TRBD1 aligns across 7 bases. There are 13 residues in the CDR3. Germline CDR1 and CDR2: LNHNV and YYDKDF (reference sequence). The chain's CDR3 is CGKLQGDGTEAFF. The CDR3 DNA reads TGTGGCAAGTTGCAGGGGGACGGCACTGAAGCTTTCTTT.

About this clone: Other DNA sequences in this sample translate to the same CDR3. The chain is built from TRBV5-1 and TRBJ2-2; 10 bases fit TRBD1. V was clipped by 0 bases and J by 6 bases; unmatched bases: 2. Germline CDR1 and CDR2: SGHRS and YFSETQ. This CDR3 spans 15 amino acids. DNA for the CDR3: TGCGCCAGCAGCTTGGCCGGGACAGGGGCCGGGGAGCTGTTTTTT. Translated: CASSLAGTGAGELFF.

The chain uses TRBV6-5 and TRBJ2-7; unclear D gene. Germline assignment: CDR1 MNHEY and CDR2 SVGAGI. The V and J ends lost 5 bases and 9 bases respectively, with 17 bases between them. CDR3 size: 13 residues. In DNA, the CDR3 is TGTGCCAGCAGTCCGACTGAGTTACGTGGGCAGTACTTC. Protein sequence: CASSPTELRGQYF.

The rearrangement joins TRBV6-1 to TRBJ2-2; D gene uncertain. This CDR3 has 16 residues. Germline CDR1 is MNHNS and CDR2 is SASEGT. V dropped 4 bases and J dropped 0 bases, with 12 bases sitting between them. The DNA of the CDR3 is TGTGCCAGCAGTGCAGTAGCCCCGCCGAACACCGGGGAGCTGTTTTTT. As protein: CASSAVAPPNTGELFF.

The chain combines TRBV28 with TRBJ2-7; D perhaps matches TRBD1 (6 bases). V was clipped by 7 bases and J by 2 bases, with 18 bases between them. This CDR3 is 15 amino acids long. The V gene's germline CDR1 is MDHEN and CDR2 SYDVKM. CDR3: CASTQGRRYTYEQYF. The CDR3 region has the DNA TGTGCCAGCACTCAGGGGAGACGTTACACCTACGAGCAGTACTTC.

The chain employs TRBV15 and TRBJ2-3; 10 bases are shared with TRBD1. Looked up from germline, CDR1 is LNHNV and CDR2 is YYDKDF (reference sequence). With V trimmed by 8 bases and J by 6 bases, 8 bases remained unmatched. This CDR3 spans 14 amino acids. CDR3 loop: CATARDRGLDTQYF. CDR3 nucleotide sequence: TGTGCCACCGCCCGGGACAGGGGTTTGGATACGCAGTATTTT.

The V and J genes are TRBV11-2 and TRBJ1-2; possibly TRBD1 for D (6 bases). The CDR3 length is 16 residues. Germline CDR1 SGHAT, CDR2 FQNNGV. The V end was cut by 4 bases, the J end by 5 bases, with 20 bases between. The CDR3 DNA follows: TGTGCCAGCAGCTCTCTGAAGGGGGGGTCCGGGTATGGCTACACCTTC. As protein: CASSSLKGGSGYGYTF.

This clone was seen only a few times. The chain's CDR3 is CASSRQLYEKLFF. In DNA form, the CDR3 reads TGTGCCAGCAGTAGACAACTTTATGAAAAACTGTTTTTT. The genes are TRBV7-2 and TRBJ1-4; D is unclear. Germline loops: CDR1 SGHTA, CDR2 FQGNSA. The V end lost 6 bases, the J end lost 6 bases, and 11 bases lay between the germline ends. CDR3 length: 13 amino acids.

The chain joins TRBV4-2 to TRBJ2-3; D possibly corresponds to TRBD2 (5 bases). This CDR3 has 12 amino acids. V lost 4 bases and J 6 bases, leaving 8 bases between the germline ends. Germline V gene lookup returns CDR1 LGHNA and CDR2 YNFKEQ. CDR3 amino acids: CASSRGYDTQYF. The CDR3 nucleotides are TGTGCCAGCAGCCGCGGGTACGATACGCAGTATTTT.

The rearrangement joins TRBV9 to TRBJ2-5; 10 bases map to TRBD2. V was clipped by 0 bases and J by 4 bases; unmatched bases: 15. CDR1 SGDLS and CDR2 YYNGEE come from the germline V gene. The CDR3 consists of 19 residues. The CDR3 sequence is CASSVGSTGGLAGAETQYF. In DNA form, the CDR3 reads TGTGCCAGCAGCGTAGGGTCCACCGGCGGGCTAGCGGGAGCAGAGACCCAGTACTTC.

The chain couples TRBV28 to TRBJ1-1; tentatively, D is TRBD1 (5 bases). The CDR3 extends over 12 amino acids. Trimming shortened V by 4 bases and J by 4 bases, and 7 bases separated the two germline ends. CDR1 is MDHEN and CDR2 is SYDVKM in the germline V gene. CDR3 amino acids: CASSSGATEAFF. CDR3 nucleotides: TGTGCCAGCAGTTCCGGGGCCACTGAAGCTTTCTTT. The whole variable domain, filled in from reference TRBV28 and TRBJ1-1, reads DVKVTQSSRYLVKRTGEKVFLECVQDMDHENMFWYRQDPGLGLRLIYFSYDVKMKEKGDIPEGYSVSREKKERFSLILESASTNQTSMYLCASSSGATEAFFGQGTRLTVV.